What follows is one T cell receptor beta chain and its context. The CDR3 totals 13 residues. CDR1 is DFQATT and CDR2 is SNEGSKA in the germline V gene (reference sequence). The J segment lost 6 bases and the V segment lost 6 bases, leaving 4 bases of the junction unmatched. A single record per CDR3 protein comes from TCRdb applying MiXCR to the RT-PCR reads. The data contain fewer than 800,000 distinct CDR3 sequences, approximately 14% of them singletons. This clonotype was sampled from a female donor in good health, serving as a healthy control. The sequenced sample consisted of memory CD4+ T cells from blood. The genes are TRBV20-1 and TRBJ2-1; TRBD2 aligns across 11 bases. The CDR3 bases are TGCAGTGCCATAGCGGGAGGGTCCAATGAGCAGTTCTTC. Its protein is CSAIAGGSNEQFF.